This entry is about one T cell receptor (beta chain). Its antigen is not known. These data belong to a study of cytotoxic CD8 clonotypes in ibrutinib-treated CLL. As for the study in general: IGHV unmutated fewer than 18; relapsed/refractory 11 to 12; treatment-naive about 14. Partial response occurred in 24 patients and complete response in 2; at median around 66 months, around 14 remained remitted and approximately 12 progressed.

Notes on the study in general: Higher clonality was seen at ibrutinib response and a return toward baseline at progression. Stable or contracted on treatment, public clonotypes were also uncommon.

The method was immunoSEQ multiplex PCR; TCRdb's version includes in-frame clones alone and lacks a portion of them. The repertoire holds approximately 100,000 clones, with 70% to 80% as singletons. With 4 bases removed from V and 8 bases from J, the gap between germline ends came to 10 bases. The germline V gene encodes CDR1 DFQATT and CDR2 SNEGSKA (reference sequence). The CDR3 has 11 residues. The sequenced sample was PBMCs, obtained after 12 months of ibrutinib treatment. The V call is TRBV20-1, the J call TRBJ2-3, with unresolved D. The source is a human donor with chronic lymphocytic leukemia. CDR3 nucleotides: TGCAGTGCTATAGGCGCCGCTACGCAGTATTTT. Translated: CSAIGAATQYF.